The 20 T cell receptor beta chains below come from one sample, sequenced in a study of blood T cell repertoires in COVID-19. Libraries were prepared by immunoSEQ multiplex PCR; TCRdb keeps only in-frame clonotypes and omits some of them. The sample has some 210,000 clones, around 90% seen once; the top ten hold more than 0.95%. The material sequenced was peripheral blood. These receptors were taken from a man aged 25 to 40 with acute or convalescent COVID-19.

The chain couples TRBV24-1 to TRBJ2-1; 9 positions match TRBD2. V shed 3 bases, J shed 1 base, and the junction held 3 bases outside the gene matches. The CDR3 spans 16 residues. Per germline, CDR1 KGHDR and CDR2 SFDVKD. The CDR3: CATSDASGTSYNEQFF. Written as DNA, the CDR3 is TGTGCCACCAGTGATGCTAGCGGGACTTCCTACAATGAGCAGTTCTTC.

This chain joins TRBV24-1 and TRBJ2-6, with 8 bases fitting TRBD1. CDR1 KGHDR and CDR2 SFDVKD come from the germline V gene. The CDR3 spans 17 residues. Trimming took 8 bases from V and 2 from J; bases not matched to a gene: 10. CDR3 loop: CATTGGTGSTGANVLTF. The CDR3 nucleotides are TGTGCCACCACTGGGGGGACAGGCAGTACTGGGGCCAACGTCCTGACTTTC.

Only a few counts were recorded for this clone. CDR3 sequence reads: CASSLGLQSPLHF. In nucleotides, the CDR3 is TGTGCCAGCAGCTTAGGGCTCCAGTCACCCCTCCACTTT. The chain is built from TRBV11-2 and TRBJ1-6; D is uncertain. CDR3 length: 13 amino acids. V dropped 1 base and J dropped 10 bases, with 8 bases sitting between them. Germline V gives CDR1 SGHAT, CDR2 FQNNGV.

This chain connects TRBV5-1 to TRBJ2-3, with 15 nucleotides matching TRBD2. Germline CDR1 SGHRS, CDR2 YFSETQ. The CDR3 loop spans 17 amino acids. J gave up 5 bases and V 4 bases, and 8 bases lay outside the gene matches. The CDR3 loop reads CASSAGLAGGLGDTQYF. DNA of the CDR3: TGCGCCAGCAGCGCAGGACTAGCGGGGGGGCTGGGAGATACGCAGTATTTT.

The chain links TRBV5-1 to TRBJ1-6; D possibly corresponds to TRBD1 (5 bases). Germline V gene sequence: CDR1 SGHRS, CDR2 YFSETQ. V was clipped by 2 bases and J by 2 bases, with 23 bases between them. The CDR3 is 20 amino acids. The CDR3 DNA sequence: TGCGCCAGCAGCTTAGACCTCAGGGATCGGCGTAGGACCTATAATTCACCCCTCCACTTT. This translates into CASSLDLRDRRRTYNSPLHF.

This chain links TRBV19 with TRBJ1-2, with 8 bases matching TRBD1. Germline CDR1 LNHDA, CDR2 SQIVND (reference sequence). The CDR3 contains 14 residues. Germline trimming cut 8 bases from V and 4 bases from J; bases unmatched to any gene: 9. CDR3 protein: CASSPPGQGYGYTF. As DNA, the CDR3 is TGTGCCAGTTCCCCCCCCGGACAGGGCTATGGCTACACCTTC. The variable domain in full, completed from reference TRBV19 and TRBJ1-2, reads DGGITQSPKYLFRKEGQNVTLSCEQNLNHDAMYWYRQDPGQGLRLIYYSQIVNDFQKGDIAEGYSVSREKKESFPLTVTSAQKNPTAFYLCASSPPGQGYGYTFGSGTRLTVV.

In this sample, this clone turned up once. J is TRBJ2-6 and V is TRBV9; 7 bases are a match to TRBD2. The CDR3 totals 18 residues. CDR1 is SGDLS, CDR2 YYNGEE, per germline. The trim removed 4 bases at V and 0 bases at J, leaving 10 bases unmatched. CDR3 nucleotides: TGTGCCAGCAGCCCGACGGGAGGATATAACTCTGGGGCCAACGTCCTGACTTTC. Translating it yields CASSPTGGYNSGANVLTF.

This chain links TRBV7-8 with TRBJ2-5, with 8 bases aligning to TRBD2. Germline V CDR1 and CDR2: SGHVS, FQNEAQ. V shed 5 bases and J 4 bases; nucleotides not matched to a gene: 12. CDR3 length: 16 residues. CDR3 DNA sequence: TGTGCCAGCAGCCCGCTAAGCGGGAGAGGTGTAGAGACCCAGTACTTC. This sequence encodes CASSPLSGRGVETQYF.

This clone was seen a single time. The chain joins TRBV6-5 to TRBJ2-7; 7 bases align to TRBD1. The germline gives CDR1 MNHEY, CDR2 SVGAGI. Germline trimming cut 6 bases from V and 2 bases from J; bases unmatched to any gene: 4. The CDR3 spans 13 residues. The CDR3 bases are TGTGCCAGCAGCGTGGGACAGACCTACGAGCAGTACTTC. As protein: CASSVGQTYEQYF.

The V call is TRBV10-2, the J call TRBJ1-2; D is possibly TRBD1 (5 bases). The germline V gene has CDR1 WSHSY and CDR2 SAAADI. V lost 6 bases and J lost 8, with 19 bases in between. CDR3 length: 14 amino acids. CDR3 coding DNA: TGCGCCAGCAGCAGTAATTGGGGGGGGTACGGCTACACCTTC. Its protein product is CASSSNWGGYGYTF.

The chain joins TRBV9 to TRBJ2-5; the D is unclear. Trimming took off 4 bases at V and 0 bases at J, with 16 bases between the two ends. CDR3 length: 16 amino acids. Germline V lookup: CDR1 SGDLS, CDR2 YYNGEE. The CDR3 loop reads CASSSFEVSDQETQYF. For the CDR3, the DNA is TGTGCCAGCAGCTCCTTCGAGGTCAGCGACCAAGAGACCCAGTACTTC.

The chain couples TRBV6-5 to TRBJ2-7, with 8 positions matching TRBD1. Germline trimming cut 4 bases from V and 5 bases from J; bases unmatched to any gene: 10. There are 15 residues in the CDR3. Germline CDR1 MNHEY, CDR2 SVGAGI. The CDR3 DNA reads as TGTGCCAGCAGTTCAGTGGGGACAGGACTGAACGAGCAGTACTTC. Its translation: CASSSVGTGLNEQYF.

The V gene is TRBV7-9, the J gene TRBJ1-6; the D gene is possibly TRBD1 (6 bases). The germline V gene encodes CDR1 SEHNR and CDR2 FQNEAQ (reference sequence). The length of the CDR3 is 16 residues. V was shortened by 5 bases and J by 9 bases, with 20 bases between the two germline ends. CDR3 sequence (DNA): TGTGCCAGCAGCCTTGGCGGGGGGGCGCAGGTTTCACCCCTCCACTTT. Protein product: CASSLGGGAQVSPLHF. The full variable domain, with the rest looked up from reference TRBV7-9 and TRBJ1-6, is DTGVSQNPRHKITKRGQNVTFRCDPISEHNRLYWYRQTLGQGPEFLTYFQNEAQLEKSRLLSDRFSAERPKGSFSTLEIQRTEQGDSAMYLCASSLGGGAQVSPLHFGNGTRLTVT.

Only a few counts were recorded for this clone. V usage is TRBV10-3 and J usage is TRBJ1-1, with TRBD1 matching over 10 bases. The germline gives CDR1 ENHRY, CDR2 SYGVKD. The length of the CDR3 is 15 residues. J gave up 0 bases and V 6 bases, and 4 bases lay outside the gene matches. The CDR3 loop reads CAISSGQGMNTEAFF. DNA of the CDR3: TGTGCCATCAGCTCGGGACAGGGGATGAACACTGAAGCTTTCTTT.

The chain employs TRBV7-3 and TRBJ2-1; 8 nucleotides line up with TRBD2. Germline V gene lookup returns CDR1 SGHTA and CDR2 FQGTGA. The CDR3 has 16 residues. Losses at the gene ends were 3 bases for V and 7 bases for J; bases not matched to a gene: 11. The CDR3 DNA follows: TGTGCCAGCAGCTTGGTAGGAGCGGGGGCTTATAATGAGCAGTTCTTC. The encoded protein is CASSLVGAGAYNEQFF.

The V gene is TRBV25-1, the J gene TRBJ2-3, with 9 positions matching TRBD1. This CDR3 is 15 amino acids long. Trimming took 5 bases from V and 3 from J; bases not matched to a gene: 6. Germline V gene sequence: CDR1 MGHDK, CDR2 SYGVNS. The DNA for the CDR3 is TGTGCCAGCAGTTCTACAGGGGGCTGGACAGATACGCAGTATTTT. Translation: CASSSTGGWTDTQYF.

The chain is built from TRBV27 and TRBJ1-2; the match to TRBD1 covers 8 bases. The CDR3 has 14 amino acids. Per germline, CDR1 MNHEY and CDR2 SMNVEV (reference sequence). After removal of 3 bases from V and 4 bases from J, the junction contained 4 bases not matched to a gene. This CDR3 reads CASSLRTGIYGYTF. In DNA, the CDR3 is TGTGCCAGCAGTTTGCGGACAGGGATCTATGGCTACACCTTC.

The chain carries TRBV10-2 and TRBJ1-6, with 8 bases aligning to TRBD1. J gave up 4 bases and V 2 bases, and 13 bases lay outside the gene matches. The CDR3 spans 19 residues. In germline, CDR1 is WSHSY, CDR2 SAAADI. The CDR3 spells CASSENRGTGLSYNSPLHF. DNA for the CDR3: TGCGCCAGCAGTGAGAATCGTGGGACAGGATTATCGTATAATTCACCCCTCCACTTT.

The chain links TRBV27 to TRBJ2-1, with TRBD1 matching over 7 bases. Germline CDR1 and CDR2: MNHEY and SMNVEV (reference sequence). Unmatched junction bases numbered 5, after V lost 0 bases and J lost 3 bases. The CDR3 has 16 residues. The CDR3 DNA follows: TGTGCCAGCAGTTTATCCGAAGACAGGGACTACAATGAGCAGTTCTTC. Protein sequence: CASSLSEDRDYNEQFF.

This clone has just one count. The chain is built from TRBV4-1 and TRBJ1-2; D possibly corresponds to TRBD1 (5 bases). The CDR3 has 14 amino acids. Germline V gives CDR1 MGHRA, CDR2 YSYEKL. Deletions cut 4 bases from V and 7 bases from J, with 16 bases between. Here the CDR3 reads CASSLRGSQGGYTF. CDR3 bases: TGCGCCAGCAGCCTAAGGGGATCCCAGGGTGGCTACACCTTC.